These 30 T cell receptor beta chains came from one sample sequenced in a study of vaccination effects on CD4 cells after COVID-19. Cells that had been cultured for roughly 9 days were the source of isolated CD4+ T cells. Vaccination of participants consisted of two doses of either the BNT162b2 or mRNA-1273 vaccine. Antigens for these TCRs are unknown. Clones were read by immunoSEQ multiplex PCR, and TCRdb kept only the in-frame ones, dropping some. The sample consists of about 73,000 clones, over 65% of them appearing once. This specimen was CD4+ T cells from PBMCs cultured without peptide, taken after COVID-19 vaccination. The source is a human donor who received a COVID-19 vaccine.

The chain uses TRBV4-2 and TRBJ2-5; 11 bases match TRBD2. The CDR3 totals 15 residues. J was trimmed by 2 bases and V by 2 bases; bases with no gene match: 1. Germline V gives CDR1 LGHNA, CDR2 YNFKEQ. This chain's CDR3 is CASSQSSGGQETQYF. CDR3 DNA sequence: TGTGCCAGCAGCCAATCTAGCGGGGGGCAAGAGACCCAGTACTTC.

CDR3 residues: CASSHLSAGGRNEQFF. DNA of the CDR3: TGTGCCAGCAGCCACCTCTCGGCGGGGGGGCGGAATGAGCAGTTCTTC. The chain links TRBV3-1 (or the pseudogene TRBV3-2) to TRBJ2-1; the match to TRBD2 covers 9 bases. CDR1 is LGHDT and CDR2 is YNNKEL in the germline V gene (reference sequence). Trimming at V came to 3 bases and at J to 7 bases, leaving 10 bases not matched to a gene. This CDR3 is 16 amino acids long.

The chain combines TRBV11-2 with TRBJ1-4; D may be TRBD1 (5 bases). There are 15 residues in the CDR3. Trimming took off 4 bases at V and 7 bases at J, with 16 bases between the two ends. The germline CDR1 and CDR2 sequences are SGHAT and FQNNGV. CDR3 region: CASSSIGGISEKLFF. The CDR3 nucleotides read TGTGCCAGCAGCTCTATCGGGGGTATAAGTGAAAAACTGTTTTTT. Complete variable domain (other parts from reference TRBV11-2 and TRBJ1-4): EAGVAQSPRYKIIEKRQSVAFWCNPISGHATLYWYQQILGQGPKLLIQFQNNGVVDDSQLPKDRFSAERLKGVDSTLKIQPAKLEDSAVYLCASSSIGGISEKLFFGSGTQLSVL.

The chain joins TRBV5-1 to TRBJ2-1; 11 bases match TRBD2. After removal of 0 bases from V and 7 bases from J, the junction contained 3 bases not matched to a gene. This CDR3 comprises 15 residues. Germline CDR1 is SGHRS and CDR2 is YFSETQ. CDR3 sequence (DNA): TGCGCCAGCAGCTTGGTAGCGGGGGGGAATAATGAGCAGTTCTTC. Protein: CASSLVAGGNNEQFF.

The V gene is TRBV5-4, the J gene TRBJ2-5; 8 bases line up with TRBD1. Germline V CDR1 and CDR2: SGHNT, YYREEE (reference sequence). CDR3 length equals 14 residues. V gave up 4 bases and J gave up 1 base; unmatched junction bases: 3. CDR3 nucleotide sequence: TGTGCCAGCAGCCCGGACAGGGCCCAAGAGACCCAGTACTTC. It specifies CASSPDRAQETQYF.

The genes are TRBV7-9 and TRBJ1-2; D not resolved. This CDR3 comprises 14 residues. V was trimmed by 2 bases and J by 0 bases, leaving 7 bases between them. Germline V gene sequence: CDR1 SEHNR, CDR2 FQNEAQ (reference sequence). CDR3 nucleotides: TGTGCCAGCAGCTTATGGACCTCTAACTATGGCTACACCTTC. Translating gives CASSLWTSNYGYTF.

The rearrangement joins TRBV6-5 to TRBJ1-1; D call uncertain. Trimming shortened V by 7 bases and J by 1 base, and 4 bases separated the two germline ends. This CDR3 is 11 amino acids long. Per germline, CDR1 MNHEY and CDR2 SVGAGI. The CDR3 DNA reads TGTGCCAGCATGAAGAACACTGAAGCTTTCTTT. It is translated as CASMKNTEAFF.

The chain is built from TRBV5-5 and TRBJ1-1; TRBD1 agrees at 9 bases. The CDR3 length is 16 residues. Germline V gene sequence: CDR1 SGHKS, CDR2 YYEKEE (reference sequence). With 0 bases clipped from V and 5 bases from J, the junction kept 8 bases outside the gene matches. CDR3 in amino acids: CASSLERQGEKTEAFF. CDR3 sequence (DNA): TGTGCCAGCAGCTTGGAGAGACAGGGGGAGAAGACTGAAGCTTTCTTT. The whole variable domain, remainder taken from reference TRBV5-5 and TRBJ1-1, is DAGVTQSPTHLIKTRGQQVTLRCSPISGHKSVSWYQQVLGQGPQFIFQYYEKEERGRGNFPDRFSARQFPNYSSELNVNALLLGDSALYLCASSLERQGEKTEAFFGQGTRLTVV.

The gene calls are TRBV30 and TRBJ2-5; a weak D match, TRBD1 (6 bases). The V end lost 0 bases, the J end lost 10 bases, and 9 bases lay between the germline ends. The germline gives CDR1 GTSNPN, CDR2 SVGIG (reference sequence). The CDR3 is 11 amino acids. Here the CDR3 reads CAWSVQGFQYF. In DNA form, the CDR3 reads TGTGCCTGGAGTGTACAGGGATTCCAGTACTTC. The variable domain in full, with the rest retrieved from reference TRBV30 and TRBJ2-5, is SQTIHQWPATLVQPVGSPLSLECTVEGTSNPNLYWYRQAAGRGLQLLFYSVGIGQISSEVPQNLSASRPQDRQFILSSKKLLLSDSGFYLCAWSVQGFQYFGPGTRLLVL.

CDR3 sequence: CAWSGRRLEEKLFF. The CDR3 DNA sequence: TGTGCCTGGAGTGGTAGAAGGTTAGAAGAAAAACTGTTTTTT. V is TRBV30 and J is TRBJ1-4; D call uncertain. CDR1 GTSNPN and CDR2 SVGIG come from the germline V gene (reference sequence). The V end lost 1 base, the J end lost 8 bases, and 14 bases lay between the germline ends. The CDR3 loop spans 14 amino acids. Full variable domain (outside the CDR3, taken from reference TRBV30 and TRBJ1-4): SQTIHQWPATLVQPVGSPLSLECTVEGTSNPNLYWYRQAAGRGLQLLFYSVGIGQISSEVPQNLSASRPQDRQFILSSKKLLLSDSGFYLCAWSGRRLEEKLFFGSGTQLSVL.

This rearrangement joins TRBV4-3 to TRBJ2-1; D is unclear. CDR3 size: 15 residues. V was shortened by 0 bases and J by 7 bases, with 13 bases between the two germline ends. Germline V gene data show CDR1 as LGHNA and CDR2 as YSLEER. The CDR3 DNA is TGCGCCAGCAGCCAAGAGCCGAGAATAAGGAATGAGCAGTTCTTC. It specifies CASSQEPRIRNEQFF.

V usage is TRBV2 and J usage is TRBJ1-2; 11 nucleotides match TRBD1. This CDR3 has 14 amino acids. CDR1 and CDR2 from the germline V gene are SNHLY and FYNNEI. V gave up 6 bases and J gave up 4 bases; unmatched junction bases: 4. The CDR3 is CASRIGQGAYGYTF. In DNA form, the CDR3 reads TGTGCCAGCAGAATAGGACAGGGGGCCTATGGCTACACCTTC.

This clone was picked up one time. This sequence joins TRBV24-1 and TRBJ2-7; D may be TRBD1 (5 bases). V lost 0 bases, J lost 6 bases, and 8 bases lay in between. Looked up from germline, CDR1 is KGHDR and CDR2 is SFDVKD. CDR3 length: 13 residues. CDR3 protein: CATSDLQGIEQYV. For the CDR3, the DNA is TGTGCCACCAGTGATTTGCAGGGTATCGAGCAGTACGTC.

The J gene is TRBJ1-2, the V gene TRBV6-5; perhaps TRBD1 as D (5 bases). CDR3 length equals 15 residues. Deletions cut 7 bases from V and 3 bases from J, with 18 bases between. CDR1 is MNHEY, CDR2 SVGAGI, per germline. CDR3 residues: CASTDPHGRDYGYTF. CDR3 DNA: TGTGCCAGCACGGACCCCCATGGCAGGGACTATGGCTACACCTTC.

This chain's CDR3 is CASRGAAPDYGYTF. CDR3 nucleotides: TGTGCCAGCAGAGGGGCCGCTCCGGACTATGGCTACACCTTC. The rearrangement links TRBV19 to TRBJ1-2; D perhaps matches TRBD1 (5 bases). Trimming removed 9 bases at V and 3 bases at J, with 17 bases between. The CDR3 extends over 14 amino acids. Germline lookup yields CDR1 LNHDA and CDR2 SQIVND (reference sequence).

The sample holds one count of this clone. The chain is built from TRBV7-2 and TRBJ1-1; D remains unclear. Trimming removed 0 bases from V and 1 base from J, with 9 bases in between. This CDR3 region has 15 residues. Looked up from germline, CDR1 is SGHTA and CDR2 is FQGNSA. DNA of the CDR3: TGTGCCAGCAGCTTAGCGGGCATTTGGAACACTGAAGCTTTCTTT. It yields the protein CASSLAGIWNTEAFF.

The chain combines TRBV30 with TRBJ2-5, with 7 nucleotides matching TRBD1. V shed 0 bases and J 5 bases; nucleotides not matched to a gene: 3. This CDR3 has 13 residues. Germline-derived CDR1 and CDR2 are GTSNPN and SVGIG (reference sequence). The CDR3 loop is CAWSVQGMETQYF. The CDR3 nucleotides are TGTGCCTGGAGTGTACAGGGGATGGAGACCCAGTACTTC.

This chain links TRBV5-6 with TRBJ1-2; possible D gene TRBD1, 5 bases. This CDR3 spans 12 amino acids. The V and J ends lost 3 bases and 3 bases respectively, with 6 bases between them. Germline CDR1 reads SGHDT; CDR2 reads YYEEEE. CDR3 residues: CASSSTDYGYTF. DNA of the CDR3: TGTGCCAGCAGCTCGACAGACTATGGCTACACCTTC.

The chain is built from TRBV29-1 and TRBJ2-1, with TRBD2 matching 9 bases. The CDR3 length is 14 residues. Germline CDR1 reads SQVTM; CDR2 reads ANQGSEA. V shed 3 bases and J 6 bases; nucleotides not matched to a gene: 6. CDR3 DNA: TGCAGCGTTGATCTAGCGGGGATTATCAATGAGCAGTTCTTC. Its translation: CSVDLAGIINEQFF.

The chain joins TRBV21-1 to TRBJ2-7; the table's D call TRBD2 went unverified against the DNA. TRBV21-1 represents a pseudogene. The length of the CDR3 is 16 residues. CDR3 nucleotides: TGTGCCAGCAGCAAAGTATGGGGTGAGGGTAGGAACGAGCAGTACGTC. This sequence encodes CASSKVWGEGRNEQYV.

The V call is TRBV6-1, the J call TRBJ1-5, with D unclear. The length of the CDR3 is 15 residues. Germline CDR1 is MNHNS and CDR2 is SASEGT. V shed 1 base and J shed 4 bases, with 11 bases lying between them. The CDR3 bases are TGTGCCAGCAGTGAAGGGTCGTTAGATAATCAGCCCCAGCATTTT. Translating it yields CASSEGSLDNQPQHF.

The chain couples TRBV10-1 to TRBJ1-6; D is possibly TRBD1 (5 bases). V shed 6 bases and J shed 9 bases, with 12 bases lying between them. CDR1 WNHNN and CDR2 SYGVQD come from the germline V gene (reference sequence). The CDR3 is 13 residues long. The CDR3 DNA reads TGCGCCAGCAGCAGGGATTCCGGTTCACCCCTCCACTTT. The encoded protein is CASSRDSGSPLHF.

This clone has more than one count but fewer than ten. The chain is built from TRBV6-6 and TRBJ1-2; 7 bases map to TRBD1. With 7 bases clipped from V and 3 bases from J, the junction kept 8 bases outside the gene matches. This CDR3 region has 14 residues. Per the germline V gene, CDR1 is MNHNY and CDR2 is SVGAGI (reference sequence). CDR3 amino acids: CASTDAGQYYGYTF. The CDR3 coding sequence is TGTGCCAGCACCGACGCGGGACAGTACTATGGCTACACCTTC.

The V call is TRBV5-6, the J call TRBJ2-5; 14 nucleotides agree with TRBD2. Germline V gene sequence: CDR1 SGHDT, CDR2 YYEEEE. This CDR3 has 16 amino acids. After removal of 3 bases from V and 5 bases from J, the junction contained 6 bases not matched to a gene. The CDR3 here is CASSSRGLAGAETQYF. CDR3 DNA: TGTGCCAGCAGCTCAAGGGGACTAGCGGGGGCGGAGACCCAGTACTTC.

This chain connects TRBV24-1 to TRBJ2-5, with TRBD2 matching over 7 bases. CDR1 and CDR2 from the germline V gene are KGHDR and SFDVKD. The CDR3 totals 13 residues. J gave up 8 bases and V 5 bases, and 7 bases lay outside the gene matches. The CDR3 reads CATSVTGGSTQYF. The CDR3 DNA is TGTGCCACCAGTGTGACCGGGGGGAGTACCCAGTACTTC.

This clone was counted once. The chain employs TRBV18 and TRBJ2-2; a possible D gene is TRBD2 (6 bases). The CDR3 runs 14 residues. Trimming left V 1 base short and J 5 bases short, with 8 bases between. In germline, CDR1 is KGHSH, CDR2 LQKENI. The CDR3 DNA follows: TGTGCCAGCTCACCACGGAGGGAAACCGGGGAGCTGTTTTTT. Its translation: CASSPRRETGELFF.

The chain is built from TRBV12-3 or TRBV12-4 and TRBJ1-1; D remains ambiguous. The CDR3 length is 13 residues. With 6 bases removed from V and 5 bases from J, the gap between germline ends came to 13 bases. This chain's CDR3 is CASRVTVGTEAFF. The CDR3 DNA reads as TGTGCCAGCAGAGTTACAGTGGGGACTGAAGCTTTCTTT.

J is TRBJ2-7 and V is TRBV6-5, with D possibly being TRBD1 or TRBD2 (5 bases each). The CDR3 spans 14 residues. Looked up from germline, CDR1 is MNHEY and CDR2 is SVGAGI. Trimming stripped 2 bases from V and 4 bases from J, with 12 bases between. The CDR3 loop is CASSYTRDGYEQYV. In DNA form, the CDR3 reads TGTGCCAGCAGTTACACCCGGGACGGATACGAGCAGTACGTC.

This clone was recorded a few times. The CDR3, as DNA: TGTGCCAGCAGCCCGACAGGGTCGGGTTCACCCCTCCACTTT. This translates into CASSPTGSGSPLHF. The chain recombines TRBV3-1 (or the pseudogene TRBV3-2) with TRBJ1-6; 7 nucleotides align to TRBD1. This CDR3 comprises 14 residues. From germline, CDR1 is LGHDT and CDR2 YNNKEL (reference sequence). Trimming at V came to 4 bases and at J to 9 bases, leaving 6 bases not matched to a gene.

This clone was seen a few times. V gene TRBV3-1 (or the pseudogene TRBV3-2) combines with J gene TRBJ2-2; D gene ambiguous. Germline CDR1 reads LGHDT; CDR2 reads YNNKEL (reference sequence). The CDR3 has 16 residues. Trimming removed 7 bases at V and 0 bases at J, with 15 bases between. The CDR3 region has the DNA TGTGCCAGCACCCCCAGTCGACCTACGAACACCGGGGAGCTGTTTTTT. This codes for CASTPSRPTNTGELFF.